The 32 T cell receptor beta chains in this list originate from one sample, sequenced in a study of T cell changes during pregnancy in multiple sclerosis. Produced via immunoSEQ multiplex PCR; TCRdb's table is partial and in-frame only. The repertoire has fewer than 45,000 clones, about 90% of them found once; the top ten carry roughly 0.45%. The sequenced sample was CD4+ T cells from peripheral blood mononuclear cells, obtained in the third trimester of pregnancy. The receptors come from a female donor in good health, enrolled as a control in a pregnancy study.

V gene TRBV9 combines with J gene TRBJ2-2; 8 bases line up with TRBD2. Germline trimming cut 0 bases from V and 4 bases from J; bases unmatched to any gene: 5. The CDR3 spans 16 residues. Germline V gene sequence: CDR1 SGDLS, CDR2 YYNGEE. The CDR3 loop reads CASSVAPSGFTGELFF. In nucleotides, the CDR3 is TGTGCCAGCAGCGTAGCTCCTAGCGGGTTCACCGGGGAGCTGTTTTTT.

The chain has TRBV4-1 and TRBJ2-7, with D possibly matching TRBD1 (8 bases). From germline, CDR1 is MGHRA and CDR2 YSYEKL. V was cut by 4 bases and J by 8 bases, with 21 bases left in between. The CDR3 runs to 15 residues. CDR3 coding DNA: TGCGCCAGCAGCCGCACAGGGGGGGATCCTTTAAAGCAGTACTTC. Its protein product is CASSRTGGDPLKQYF.

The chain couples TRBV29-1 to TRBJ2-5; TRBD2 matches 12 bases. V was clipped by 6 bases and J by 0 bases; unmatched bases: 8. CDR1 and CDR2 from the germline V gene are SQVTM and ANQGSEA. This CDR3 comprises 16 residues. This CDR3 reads CSVKGTSGSYQETQYF. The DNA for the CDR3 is TGCAGCGTGAAAGGGACTAGCGGGTCGTACCAAGAGACCCAGTACTTC. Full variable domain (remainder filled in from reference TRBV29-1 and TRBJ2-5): SAVISQKPSRDICQRGTSLTIQCQVDSQVTMMFWYRQQPGQSLTLIATANQGSEATYESGFVIDKFPISRPNLTFSTLTVSNMSPEDSSIYLCSVKGTSGSYQETQYFGPGTRLLVL.

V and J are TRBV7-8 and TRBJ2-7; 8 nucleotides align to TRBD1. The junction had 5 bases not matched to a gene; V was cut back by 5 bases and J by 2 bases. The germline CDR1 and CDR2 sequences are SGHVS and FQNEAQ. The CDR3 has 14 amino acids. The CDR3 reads CASSLGDRTYEQYF. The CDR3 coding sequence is TGTGCCAGCAGCCTTGGGGACAGGACCTACGAGCAGTACTTC. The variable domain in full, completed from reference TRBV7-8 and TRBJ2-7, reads GAGVSQSPRYKVAKRGQDVALRCDPISGHVSLFWYQQALGQGPEFLTYFQNEAQLDKSGLPSDRFFAERPEGSVSTLKIQRTQQEDSAVYLCASSLGDRTYEQYFGPGTRLTVT.

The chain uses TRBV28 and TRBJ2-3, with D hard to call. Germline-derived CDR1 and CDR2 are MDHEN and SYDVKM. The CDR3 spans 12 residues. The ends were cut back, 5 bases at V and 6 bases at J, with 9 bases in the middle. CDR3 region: CASSLTPDTQYF. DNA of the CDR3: TGTGCCAGCAGTCTGACTCCGGATACGCAGTATTTT.

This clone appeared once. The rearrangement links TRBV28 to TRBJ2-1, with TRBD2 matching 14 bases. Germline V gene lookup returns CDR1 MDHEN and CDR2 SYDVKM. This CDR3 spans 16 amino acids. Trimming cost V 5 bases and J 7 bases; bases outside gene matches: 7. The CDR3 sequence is CASSVGGLAGVNEQFF. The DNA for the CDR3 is TGTGCCAGCAGTGTCGGGGGACTAGCGGGAGTGAATGAGCAGTTCTTC.

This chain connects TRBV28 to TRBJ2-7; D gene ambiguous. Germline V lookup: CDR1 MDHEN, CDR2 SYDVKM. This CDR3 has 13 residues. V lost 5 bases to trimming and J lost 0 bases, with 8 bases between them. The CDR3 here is CASSTLSSYEQYF. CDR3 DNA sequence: TGTGCCAGCAGTACCCTTAGCTCCTACGAGCAGTACTTC.

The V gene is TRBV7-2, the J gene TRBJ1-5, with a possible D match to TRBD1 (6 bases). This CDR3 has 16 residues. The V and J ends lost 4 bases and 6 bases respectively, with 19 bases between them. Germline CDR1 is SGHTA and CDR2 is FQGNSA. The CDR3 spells CASSSKGGSTSQPQHF. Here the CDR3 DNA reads TGTGCCAGCAGCTCAAAAGGGGGAAGTACTAGTCAGCCCCAGCATTTT.

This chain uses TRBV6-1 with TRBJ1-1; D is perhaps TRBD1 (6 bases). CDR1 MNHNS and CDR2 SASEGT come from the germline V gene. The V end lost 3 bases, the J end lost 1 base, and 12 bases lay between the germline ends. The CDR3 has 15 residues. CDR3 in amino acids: CASSEIGGANTEAFF. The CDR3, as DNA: TGTGCCAGCAGTGAGATAGGGGGGGCGAACACTGAAGCTTTCTTT.

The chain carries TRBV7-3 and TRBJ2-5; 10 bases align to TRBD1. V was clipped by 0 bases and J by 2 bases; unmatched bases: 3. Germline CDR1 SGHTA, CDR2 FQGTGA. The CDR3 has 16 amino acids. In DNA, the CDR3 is TGTGCCAGCAGCTTAACCGGGACAGGGGATCAAGAGACCCAGTACTTC. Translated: CASSLTGTGDQETQYF.

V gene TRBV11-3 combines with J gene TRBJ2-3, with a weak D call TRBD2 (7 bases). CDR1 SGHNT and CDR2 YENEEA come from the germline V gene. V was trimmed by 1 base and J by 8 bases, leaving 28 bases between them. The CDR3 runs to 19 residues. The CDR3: CASSLGLAVAGRGGPTQYF. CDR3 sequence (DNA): TGTGCCAGCAGCTTAGGGCTGGCGGTCGCGGGTCGCGGGGGCCCTACGCAGTATTTT.

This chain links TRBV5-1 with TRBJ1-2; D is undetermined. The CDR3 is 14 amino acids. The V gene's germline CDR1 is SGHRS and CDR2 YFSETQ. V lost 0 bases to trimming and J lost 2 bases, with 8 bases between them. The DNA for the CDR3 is TGCGCCAGCAGCTTGGATGGGGAGAACTATGGCTACACCTTC. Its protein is CASSLDGENYGYTF.

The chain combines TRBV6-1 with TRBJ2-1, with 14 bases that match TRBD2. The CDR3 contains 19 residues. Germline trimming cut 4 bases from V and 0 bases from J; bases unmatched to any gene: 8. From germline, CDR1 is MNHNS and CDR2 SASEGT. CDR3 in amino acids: CASSATSGGVMSSYNEQFF. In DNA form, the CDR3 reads TGTGCCAGCAGTGCGACTAGCGGGGGGGTTATGAGCTCCTACAATGAGCAGTTCTTC.

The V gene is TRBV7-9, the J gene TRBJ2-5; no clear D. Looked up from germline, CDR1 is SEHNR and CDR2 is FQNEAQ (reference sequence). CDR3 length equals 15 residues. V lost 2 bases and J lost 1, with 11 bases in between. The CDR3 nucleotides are TGTGCCAGCAGCTTATTGGGCCGAGCCCAAGAGACCCAGTACTTC. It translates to CASSLLGRAQETQYF.

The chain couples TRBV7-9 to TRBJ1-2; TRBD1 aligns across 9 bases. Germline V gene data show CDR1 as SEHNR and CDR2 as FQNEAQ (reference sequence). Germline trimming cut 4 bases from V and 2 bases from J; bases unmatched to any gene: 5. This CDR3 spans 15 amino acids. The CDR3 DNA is TGTGCCAGCAGCTCCGGAGGGACAGGGAACTATGGCTACACCTTC. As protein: CASSSGGTGNYGYTF.

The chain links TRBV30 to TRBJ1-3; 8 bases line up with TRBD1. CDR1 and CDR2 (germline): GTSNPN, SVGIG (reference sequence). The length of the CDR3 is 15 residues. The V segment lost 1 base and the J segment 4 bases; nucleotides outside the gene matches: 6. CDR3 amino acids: CAWSGPWTGGNTIYF. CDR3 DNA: TGTGCCTGGAGTGGGCCCTGGACAGGGGGAAACACCATATATTTT. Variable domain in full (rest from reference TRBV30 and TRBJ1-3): SQTIHQWPATLVQPVGSPLSLECTVEGTSNPNLYWYRQAAGRGLQLLFYSVGIGQISSEVPQNLSASRPQDRQFILSSKKLLLSDSGFYLCAWSGPWTGGNTIYFGEGSWLTVV.

CDR3 bases: TGTGCCAGCAAGACAGGAACCTCCAACTACGAGCAGTACTTC. This encodes CASKTGTSNYEQYF. The V call is TRBV28, the J call TRBJ2-7; a weak D match, TRBD1 (6 bases). V shed 7 bases and J shed 3 bases, with 16 bases lying between them. The CDR3 is 14 residues long. CDR1 is MDHEN, CDR2 SYDVKM, per germline.

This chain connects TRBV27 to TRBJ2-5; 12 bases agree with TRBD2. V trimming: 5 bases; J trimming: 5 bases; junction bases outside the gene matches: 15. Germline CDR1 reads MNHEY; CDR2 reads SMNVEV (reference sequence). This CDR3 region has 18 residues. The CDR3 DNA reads TGTGCCAGCAGTCCACACCCATCTAGCGGGGGGGCGAGGGAGACCCAGTACTTC. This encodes CASSPHPSSGGARETQYF.

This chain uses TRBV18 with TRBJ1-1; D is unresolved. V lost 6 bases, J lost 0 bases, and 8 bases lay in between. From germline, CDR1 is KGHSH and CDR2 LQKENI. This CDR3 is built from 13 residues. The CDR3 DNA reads TGTGCCAGCTCGACTGACTTGAACACTGAAGCTTTCTTT. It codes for CASSTDLNTEAFF.

The CDR3 DNA reads TGTGCCAGCTCCCCCGACAGGGGGAACACTGAAGCTTTCTTT. This gives the protein CASSPDRGNTEAFF. This chain links TRBV18 with TRBJ1-1, with 8 bases identical to TRBD1. V lost 6 bases and J lost 1; bases outside the gene matches: 4. The CDR3 contains 14 residues. Per germline, CDR1 KGHSH and CDR2 LQKENI.

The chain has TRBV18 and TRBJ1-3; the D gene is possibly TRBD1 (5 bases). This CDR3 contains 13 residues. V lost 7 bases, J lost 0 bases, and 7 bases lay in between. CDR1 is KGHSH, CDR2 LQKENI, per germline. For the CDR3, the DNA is TGTGCCAGCTTTCAGGGCTCTGGAAACACCATATATTTT. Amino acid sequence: CASFQGSGNTIYF.

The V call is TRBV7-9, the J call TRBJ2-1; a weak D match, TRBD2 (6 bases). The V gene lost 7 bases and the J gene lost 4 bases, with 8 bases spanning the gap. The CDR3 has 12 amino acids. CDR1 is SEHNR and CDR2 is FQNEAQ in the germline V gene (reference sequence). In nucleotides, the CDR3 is TGTGCCAGCACCGGGGGTTACAATGAGCAGTTCTTC. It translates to CASTGGYNEQFF.

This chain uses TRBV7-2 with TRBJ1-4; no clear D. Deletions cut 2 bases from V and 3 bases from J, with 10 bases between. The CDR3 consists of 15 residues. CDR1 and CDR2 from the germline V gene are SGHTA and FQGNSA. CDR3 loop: CASSLRNSPNEKLFF. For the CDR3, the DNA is TGTGCCAGCAGCTTAAGGAACAGCCCTAATGAAAAACTGTTTTTT. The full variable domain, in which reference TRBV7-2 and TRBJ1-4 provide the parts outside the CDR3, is GAGVSQSPSNKVTEKGKDVELRCDPISGHTALYWYRQSLGQGLEFLIYFQGNSAPDKSGLPSDRFSAERTGGSVSTLTIQRTQQEDSAVYLCASSLRNSPNEKLFFGSGTQLSVL.

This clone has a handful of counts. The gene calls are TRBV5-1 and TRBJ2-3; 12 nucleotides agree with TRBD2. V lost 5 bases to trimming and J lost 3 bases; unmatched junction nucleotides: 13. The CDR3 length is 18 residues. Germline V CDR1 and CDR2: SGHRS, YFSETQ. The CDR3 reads CASSLMVLLAGGTDTQYF. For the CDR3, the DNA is TGCGCCAGCAGTTTAATGGTACTACTAGCGGGGGGAACAGATACGCAGTATTTT. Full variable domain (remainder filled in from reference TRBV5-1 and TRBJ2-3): KAGVTQTPRYLIKTRGQQVTLSCSPISGHRSVSWYQQTPGQGLQFLFEYFSETQRNKGNFPGRFSGRQFSNSRSEMNVSTLELGDSALYLCASSLMVLLAGGTDTQYFGPGTRLTVL.

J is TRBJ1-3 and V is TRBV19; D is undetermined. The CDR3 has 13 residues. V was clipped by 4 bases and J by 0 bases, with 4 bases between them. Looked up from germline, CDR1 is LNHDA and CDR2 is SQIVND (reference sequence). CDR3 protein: CASSTFSGNTIYF. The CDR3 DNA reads TGTGCCAGTAGTACTTTCTCTGGAAACACCATATATTTT.

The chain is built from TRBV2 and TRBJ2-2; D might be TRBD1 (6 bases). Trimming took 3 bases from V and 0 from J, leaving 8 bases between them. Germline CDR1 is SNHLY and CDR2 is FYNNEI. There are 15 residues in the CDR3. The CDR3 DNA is TGTGCCAGCAGTGAGTCAGGGGCGAACACCGGGGAGCTGTTTTTT. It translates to CASSESGANTGELFF.

The CDR3 DNA sequence: TGTGCCAGCAGTAATGGCCCCGCTGGCTACACCTTC. Translation gives CASSNGPAGYTF. The J gene is TRBJ1-2, the V gene TRBV6-4; D is unclear. Per germline, CDR1 MRHNA and CDR2 SNTAGT. The CDR3 spans 12 residues. V lost 5 bases and J lost 7, with 11 bases in between.

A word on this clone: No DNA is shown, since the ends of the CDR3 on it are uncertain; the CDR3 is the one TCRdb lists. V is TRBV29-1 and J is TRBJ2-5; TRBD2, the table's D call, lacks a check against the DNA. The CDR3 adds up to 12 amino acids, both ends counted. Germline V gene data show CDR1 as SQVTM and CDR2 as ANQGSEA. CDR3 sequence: CSVASGSSIPDF.

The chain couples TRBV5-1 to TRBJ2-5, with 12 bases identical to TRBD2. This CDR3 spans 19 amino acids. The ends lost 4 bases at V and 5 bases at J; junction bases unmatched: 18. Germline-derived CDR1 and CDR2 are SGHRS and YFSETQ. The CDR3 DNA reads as TGCGCCAGCAGCGGCCGATCGTCTAGCGGGGGGGTGGGTTCGGAGACCCAGTACTTC. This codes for CASSGRSSSGGVGSETQYF.

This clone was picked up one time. The CDR3 is CASGGIADTQYF. The CDR3 DNA is TGTGCCAGCGGGGGCATCGCAGATACGCAGTATTTT. V gene TRBV2 combines with J gene TRBJ2-3; tentatively, D is TRBD1 (6 bases). Trimming took 8 bases from V and 4 from J, leaving 10 bases between them. CDR1 and CDR2 (germline): SNHLY, FYNNEI. The CDR3 spans 12 residues.

CDR3 amino acids: CASSPQGTYEQYF. As DNA, the CDR3 is TGTGCCAGTAGTCCTCAGGGGACCTACGAGCAGTACTTC. The chain links TRBV19 to TRBJ2-7, with D maybe TRBD1 (6 bases). The CDR3 spans 13 residues. V shed 5 bases and J shed 2 bases, with 10 bases lying between them. Germline-derived CDR1 and CDR2 are LNHDA and SQIVND (reference sequence).

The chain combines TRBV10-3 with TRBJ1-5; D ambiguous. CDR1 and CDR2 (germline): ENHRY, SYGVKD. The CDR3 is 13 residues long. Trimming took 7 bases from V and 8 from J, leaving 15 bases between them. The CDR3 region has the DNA TGTGCCATCACCGACGGGGTAAGGGAGCCCCAGCATTTT. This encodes CAITDGVREPQHF.